This T cell receptor (beta chain) was sequenced in a study of read filtering for tumor transcriptome and immune sequencing. Overall study context: After DNase treatment, RNA was made into whole-transcriptome libraries. TCR-mapped reads were about 4 to 11 million with IR-seq versus about 85 to 1273 with RNA-seq. The study, taken as a whole, reports: Even smaller IR-seq throughput identified most shared clonotypes. About 82% of IR-seq clonotypes had a single read, yet these held around 3.5% of reads.

Germline values: CDR1 SGHRS, CDR2 YFSETQ. The CDR3 contains 14 residues. This library used about 400 ng RNA and molecular barcoded adaptors spanning alpha/delta and beta/gamma chains. MiXCR, run by TCRdb on the reads, gives a single entry per CDR3 protein. Here the sample spans over 50,000 distinct CDR3 sequences, under 20% being singletons. About this clonotype itself: Antigen specificity is unknown. A much larger clone sits a single nucleotide away, making a read error possible.

Material for sequencing was a population of CD138-negative cells sorted from bone marrow. The receptor comes from a donor at least 40 years old with multiple myeloma. V is TRBV5-1 and J is TRBJ2-7; no definite D call. The CDR3 region is CVSSPFPSSYEQYF. Here the CDR3 DNA reads TGCGTCAGCAGCCCCTTCCCAAGCTCCTACGAGCAGTACTTC.